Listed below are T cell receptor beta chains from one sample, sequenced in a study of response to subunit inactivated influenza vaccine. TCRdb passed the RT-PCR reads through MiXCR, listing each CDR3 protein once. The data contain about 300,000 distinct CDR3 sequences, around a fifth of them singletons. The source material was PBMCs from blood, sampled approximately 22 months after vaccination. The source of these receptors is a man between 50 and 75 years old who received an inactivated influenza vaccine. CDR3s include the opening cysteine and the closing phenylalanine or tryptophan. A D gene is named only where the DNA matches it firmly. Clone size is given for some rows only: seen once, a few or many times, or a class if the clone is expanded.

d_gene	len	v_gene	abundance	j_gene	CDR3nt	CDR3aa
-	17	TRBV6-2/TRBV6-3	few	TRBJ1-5	TGTGCCAGCAGTTACGGATCGGGTGACACCAGCAATCAGCCCCAGCATTTT	CASSYGSGDTSNQPQHF
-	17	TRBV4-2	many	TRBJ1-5	TGTGCCAGCAGCCAAGATGGGGCGCTCAGGGGCAATCAGCCCCAGCATTTT	CASSQDGALRGNQPQHF
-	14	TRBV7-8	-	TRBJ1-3	TGTGCCAGCAGCCCACAGACCTCTGGAAACACCATATATTTT	CASSPQTSGNTIYF
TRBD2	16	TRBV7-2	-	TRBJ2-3	TGTGCCAGCAGCTATCGGGGAGGGCGGCCCACAGATACGCAGTATTTT	CASSYRGGRPTDTQYF
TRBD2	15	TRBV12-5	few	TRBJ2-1	TGTGCTAGTGGCACACTAGCGGGAGGAAACAATGAGCAGTTCTTC	CASGTLAGGNNEQFF
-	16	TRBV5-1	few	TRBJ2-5	TGCGCCAGCAGCCGGACTACCACAGGGTTAGGGGAGACCCAGTACTTC	CASSRTTTGLGETQYF
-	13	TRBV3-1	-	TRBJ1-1	TGTGCCAGCAGCGAGGGGTCGGGCACTGAAGCTTTCTTT	CASSEGSGTEAFF
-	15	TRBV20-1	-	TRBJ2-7	TGCAGTGCTAGGGGGGGGCCCGGGGGCACCTACGAGCAGTACTTC	CSARGGPGGTYEQYF
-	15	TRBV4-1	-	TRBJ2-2	TGCGCCAGCAGCCAAGAGGCACAGCACACCGGGGAGCTGTTTTTT	CASSQEAQHTGELFF
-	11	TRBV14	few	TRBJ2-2	TGTGCCAGCAGCCGCCTCGGGGAGCTGTTTTTT	CASSRLGELFF
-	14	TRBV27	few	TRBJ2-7	TGTGCCAGCAGTGCCTTGTCAGGGGACTACGAGCAGTACTTC	CASSALSGDYEQYF
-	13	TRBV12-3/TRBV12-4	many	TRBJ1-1	TGTGCCAGCAGTTTAGTTGGGGCGGCGGAAGCTTTCTTT	CASSLVGAAEAFF
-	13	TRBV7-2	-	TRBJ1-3	TGTGCCAGTTCGGGGGGCTACGGAAACACCATATATTTT	CASSGGYGNTIYF
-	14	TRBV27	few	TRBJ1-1	TGTGCCAGCAGTTTAATTCCCGGGGCCACTGAAGCTTTCTTT	CASSLIPGATEAFF
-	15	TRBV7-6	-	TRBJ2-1	TGTGCCAGCAGCTTAAACGGGGGATTTGACAATGAGCAGTTCTTC	CASSLNGGFDNEQFF
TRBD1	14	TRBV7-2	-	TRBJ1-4	TGTGCCAGCAGCATTGACAGGGGTCGGGAAAAACTGTTTTTT	CASSIDRGREKLFF
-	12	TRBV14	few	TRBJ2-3	TGTGCCAGCAGCCAAGAAGGAGATACGCAGTATTTT	CASSQEGDTQYF
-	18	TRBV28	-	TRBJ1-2	TGTGCCAGCATCACCGTAGAGGGGCGGGACGTCTCTAACTATGGCTACACCTTC	CASITVEGRDVSNYGYTF
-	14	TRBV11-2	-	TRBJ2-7	TGTGCCAGCAGCAAATTGGGACGCGCCTACGAGCAGTACTTC	CASSKLGRAYEQYF
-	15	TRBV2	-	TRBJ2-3	TGTGCCAGCAGTTCTGAGCGGCCCTGGAAAGATACGCAGTATTTT	CASSSERPWKDTQYF
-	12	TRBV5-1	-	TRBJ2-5	TGCGCCAGCAGCTCTATGGACGAGACCCAGTACTTC	CASSSMDETQYF
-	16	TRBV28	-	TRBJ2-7	TGTGCCGCCAGCCGGGGCAGCCTGCCGAGCTCCTACGAGCAGTACTTC	CAASRGSLPSSYEQYF
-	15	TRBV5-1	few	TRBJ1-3	TGCGCCAGCAGCTTGGGCGGAGGGGACGGAAACACCATATATTTT	CASSLGGGDGNTIYF
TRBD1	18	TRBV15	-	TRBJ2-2	TGTGCCACCAGCAGCCAAAAACAGGGGGCGTTTAGCACCGGGGAGCTGTTTTTT	CATSSQKQGAFSTGELFF
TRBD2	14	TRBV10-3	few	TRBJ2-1	TGTGCCACCCTTTCGGCGGGAGGGCTCAATGAGCAGTTCTTC	CATLSAGGLNEQFF
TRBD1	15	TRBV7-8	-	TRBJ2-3	TGTGCCAGCTCCTCATGGGGACAGAACACAGATACGCAGTATTTT	CASSSWGQNTDTQYF
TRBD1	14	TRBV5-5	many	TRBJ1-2	TGTGCCAGCAGCCCGGACGGGACAGGGCGTGGCTACACCTTC	CASSPDGTGRGYTF
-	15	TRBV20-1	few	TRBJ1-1	TGCAGTGCTAGAGTGGAGTCCAGGGGGAACACTGAAGCTTTCTTT	CSARVESRGNTEAFF
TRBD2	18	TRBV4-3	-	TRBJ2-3	TGCGCCAGCAGCCAAGGATCCTTAGCGGGTGCTAGCACAGATACGCAGTATTTT	CASSQGSLAGASTDTQYF
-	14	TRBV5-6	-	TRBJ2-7	TGTGCCAGCAGCCAAGGGGCACCACCATACGAGCAGTACTTC	CASSQGAPPYEQYF
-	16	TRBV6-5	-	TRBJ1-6	TGTGCCAGCAGTTACCGAACCTTCTCCTATAATTCACCCCTCCACTTT	CASSYRTFSYNSPLHF
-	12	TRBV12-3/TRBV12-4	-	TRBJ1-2	TGTGCCAGCAGTTTACCGGGGACCGGCTACACCTTC	CASSLPGTGYTF